Listed below are T cell receptor beta chains from one sample, sequenced in a study of spatial heterogeneity in lung cancer. MiXCR, run by TCRdb on the 5' RACE reads, gives a single entry per CDR3 protein. The table records about 90,000 distinct CDR3 sequences, around 10% of them present only once. The sequencing here drew on PBMCs, taken at surgery. The receptor set was obtained from a male donor with early-stage non-small cell lung cancer. The CDR3 runs from the conserved cysteine through the conserved F or W. The order of the fields is J gene, V gene, clone size, D gene, CDR3 DNA, CDR3 protein. D genes are given only for firm matches. Where a row states a size, it is once, few, many or the class of an expanded clone; other rows omit it.

j_call: TRBJ2-1; v_call: TRBV7-2; clone_size: NA; d_call: NA; cdr3_nt: TGTGCCAGCAGCTTAATCGGCGGACACGCTTACAATGAGCAGTTCTTC; cdr3_aa: CASSLIGGHAYNEQFF
j_call: TRBJ2-7; v_call: TRBV2; clone_size: few; d_call: NA; cdr3_nt: TGTGCCAGCAGTGACTCACTGGGCGAGCAGTACTTC; cdr3_aa: CASSDSLGEQYF
j_call: TRBJ2-3; v_call: TRBV5-1; clone_size: NA; d_call: NA; cdr3_nt: TGCGCCAGCAGCTTGAAAGGGGTCAGCACAGATACGCAGTATTTT; cdr3_aa: CASSLKGVSTDTQYF
j_call: TRBJ2-7; v_call: TRBV7-9; clone_size: few; d_call: NA; cdr3_nt: TGTGCCAGCAGCCACGGGGTTCTCTACGAGCAGTACTTC; cdr3_aa: CASSHGVLYEQYF
j_call: TRBJ2-1; v_call: TRBV5-4; clone_size: NA; d_call: NA; cdr3_nt: TGTGCCGGGCATATCGGGGGGCCCTCCTACAATGAGCAGTTCTTC; cdr3_aa: CAGHIGGPSYNEQFF
j_call: TRBJ2-5; v_call: TRBV6-2/TRBV6-3; clone_size: many; d_call: NA; cdr3_nt: TGTGCCAGCAGTTACGCGGCCAGGAACGATCAAGAGACCCAGTACTTC; cdr3_aa: CASSYAARNDQETQYF
j_call: TRBJ2-7; v_call: TRBV28; clone_size: many; d_call: NA; cdr3_nt: TGTGCCAGCAGTACGTACTACGAGCAGTACTTC; cdr3_aa: CASSTYYEQYF
j_call: TRBJ2-2; v_call: TRBV5-1; clone_size: NA; d_call: NA; cdr3_nt: TGCGCCAGCAGCACAGGCCCGAACACCGGGGAGCTGTTTTTT; cdr3_aa: CASSTGPNTGELFF
j_call: TRBJ2-7; v_call: TRBV10-3; clone_size: few; d_call: NA; cdr3_nt: TGTGCCATCAGTGAAAGATACGAGCAGTACTTC; cdr3_aa: CAISERYEQYF
j_call: TRBJ2-1; v_call: TRBV13; clone_size: NA; d_call: TRBD1; cdr3_nt: TGTGCCAGCAGCAAAGCCCAGGGGGCGTACAATGAGCAGTTCTTC; cdr3_aa: CASSKAQGAYNEQFF
j_call: TRBJ2-6; v_call: TRBV20-1; clone_size: few; d_call: TRBD2; cdr3_nt: TGCAGTGCGAGGACTAGCGGGACCGGGGCCAACGTCCTGACTTTC; cdr3_aa: CSARTSGTGANVLTF
j_call: TRBJ1-3; v_call: TRBV3-1; clone_size: many; d_call: TRBD1; cdr3_nt: TGTGCCAGCAGACCAGCGGGACAGGGCAACGGAAACACCATATATTTT; cdr3_aa: CASRPAGQGNGNTIYF
j_call: TRBJ2-7; v_call: TRBV6-1; clone_size: NA; d_call: NA; cdr3_nt: TGTGCCAGCACCGGGCGAAGCTCCTACGAGCAGTACTTC; cdr3_aa: CASTGRSSYEQYF
j_call: TRBJ1-1; v_call: TRBV30; clone_size: few; d_call: NA; cdr3_nt: TGTGCCTGGAGTGTCACGAGGAACACTGAAGCTTTCTTT; cdr3_aa: CAWSVTRNTEAFF
j_call: TRBJ2-6; v_call: TRBV5-1; clone_size: many; d_call: NA; cdr3_nt: TGCGCCAGCAGCTTGGCTTTCTCTGGGGCCAACGTCCTGACTTTC; cdr3_aa: CASSLAFSGANVLTF
j_call: TRBJ2-7; v_call: TRBV5-1; clone_size: NA; d_call: NA; cdr3_nt: TGCGCCAGCAGCTCGGGCGGCCCCGGCTACGAGCAGTACTTC; cdr3_aa: CASSSGGPGYEQYF
j_call: TRBJ1-5; v_call: TRBV5-1; clone_size: many; d_call: TRBD1; cdr3_nt: TGCGCCAGCAGCTTGGTGCCAGGGGGCCAGCCCCAGCATTTT; cdr3_aa: CASSLVPGGQPQHF
j_call: TRBJ2-7; v_call: TRBV25-1; clone_size: many; d_call: TRBD1; cdr3_nt: TGTGCCAGCAGGGAACAGGGGGCCTACGAGCAGTACTTC; cdr3_aa: CASREQGAYEQYF
j_call: TRBJ2-3; v_call: TRBV11-2; clone_size: NA; d_call: NA; cdr3_nt: TGTGCCAGCAGCTTCCGCCCCGGCTCCACAGATACGCAGTATTTT; cdr3_aa: CASSFRPGSTDTQYF
j_call: TRBJ1-2; v_call: TRBV7-8; clone_size: few; d_call: NA; cdr3_nt: TGTGCCAGCAGCCGGGACCGGAGTGGCTACACCTTC; cdr3_aa: CASSRDRSGYTF
j_call: TRBJ1-1; v_call: TRBV4-1; clone_size: NA; d_call: NA; cdr3_nt: TGCGCCAGCAGCCTCACCGCGGGCGCTGAAGCTTTCTTT; cdr3_aa: CASSLTAGAEAFF
j_call: TRBJ2-1; v_call: TRBV6-6; clone_size: NA; d_call: NA; cdr3_nt: TGTGCCAGCAGCAACAGGGGAGGTGAGCAGTTCTTC; cdr3_aa: CASSNRGGEQFF
j_call: TRBJ2-3; v_call: TRBV29-1; clone_size: many; d_call: NA; cdr3_nt: TGCAGCGTTGAAGGAAGCCACGCTAGCACAGATACGCAGTATTTT; cdr3_aa: CSVEGSHASTDTQYF
j_call: TRBJ2-3; v_call: TRBV7-2; clone_size: NA; d_call: NA; cdr3_nt: TGTGCCAGCAGCTTAGCGCAAGGAAGCGGAGGTACGCAGTATTTT; cdr3_aa: CASSLAQGSGGTQYF
j_call: TRBJ1-2; v_call: TRBV20-1; clone_size: few; d_call: NA; cdr3_nt: TGCAGTGCCAGGCCACCAGAAAACTATGGCTACACCTTC; cdr3_aa: CSARPPENYGYTF
j_call: TRBJ2-3; v_call: TRBV18; clone_size: NA; d_call: NA; cdr3_nt: TGTGCCAGCTCACCAAGGGACACCACTAGCACAGATACGCAGTATTTT; cdr3_aa: CASSPRDTTSTDTQYF
j_call: TRBJ1-1; v_call: TRBV5-1; clone_size: NA; d_call: TRBD1; cdr3_nt: TGCGCCAGCAGCTTCGACGGACAGGGGTTCACTGAAGCTTTCTTT; cdr3_aa: CASSFDGQGFTEAFF
j_call: TRBJ2-3; v_call: TRBV29-1; clone_size: NA; d_call: TRBD1; cdr3_nt: TGCAGCGTTGAGAACAGGGGCCTTCCCGTCCCGCAGTATTTT; cdr3_aa: CSVENRGLPVPQYF
j_call: TRBJ2-5; v_call: TRBV6-5; clone_size: NA; d_call: TRBD2; cdr3_nt: TGTGCCAGCAGTCGGACTAGCAGACAACAAGAGACCCAGTACTTC; cdr3_aa: CASSRTSRQQETQYF
j_call: TRBJ1-6; v_call: TRBV2; clone_size: many; d_call: NA; cdr3_nt: TGTGCCAGCAGTGGCAGTAGTGGTACACCCCTCCACTTT; cdr3_aa: CASSGSSGTPLHF
j_call: TRBJ2-3; v_call: TRBV12-3/TRBV12-4; clone_size: many; d_call: TRBD2; cdr3_nt: TGTGCCAGTCGAGCGGCGGGGGGCGGCGATACGCAGTATTTT; cdr3_aa: CASRAAGGGDTQYF
j_call: TRBJ1-1; v_call: TRBV6-1; clone_size: many; d_call: NA; cdr3_nt: TGTGCCAGCAGTGAAGTTGGAGCGCCGTACACTGAAGCTTTCTTT; cdr3_aa: CASSEVGAPYTEAFF
j_call: TRBJ2-2; v_call: TRBV5-1; clone_size: NA; d_call: NA; cdr3_nt: TGCGCCAGCAGATCGGATCGGAACACCGGGGAGCTGTTTTTT; cdr3_aa: CASRSDRNTGELFF
j_call: TRBJ2-5; v_call: TRBV20-1; clone_size: NA; d_call: NA; cdr3_nt: TGCAGTGCTAGCGTGCTTGAGACCCAGTACTTC; cdr3_aa: CSASVLETQYF
j_call: TRBJ2-4; v_call: TRBV10-3; clone_size: NA; d_call: TRBD2; cdr3_nt: TGTGCCATCAGCCGCGGGACTAGCGGGGGGTCGGGAGCCAAAAACATTCAGTACTTC; cdr3_aa: CAISRGTSGGSGAKNIQYF
j_call: TRBJ2-3; v_call: TRBV20-1; clone_size: NA; d_call: TRBD2; cdr3_nt: TGCAGTGCACCGGGGGGGCTTGGGATCCATACGCAGTATTTT; cdr3_aa: CSAPGGLGIHTQYF